This T cell receptor beta chain appears in the sequencing data of a study of blood T cell repertoires in COVID-19. About the study: Whether acute or convalescent, the COVID-19 samples came from the United States, Italy and Spain.

Germline lookup yields CDR1 GTSNPN and CDR2 SVGIG (reference sequence). The CDR3 sequence is 11 residues long. V was pared by 0 bases and J by 8 bases, with 7 bases between. In the source study's methods: Reference gene primers were amplified, and this amplification served to estimate nucleated cell counts. TCRdb's table, derived via immunoSEQ multiplex PCR, lists solely in-frame clones and lacks some. The V and J calls and clone size come from that table; D and trimming were worked out from the DNA. The sample yields approximately 230,000 clones, more than 80% seen once. This sequence originates from a man aged 30 to 39 who had recovered from COVID-19. The chain combines TRBV30 with TRBJ1-2; D is possibly TRBD1 (5 bases). Sequencing used peripheral blood. For the CDR3, the DNA is TGTGCCTGGAGTGTAACAGGAGGCTACACCTTC. Translating gives CAWSVTGGYTF.